These 28 T cell receptor beta chains were all obtained from the same sample, sequenced in a study of CD8 T cells in ankylosing spondylitis. Using its own MiXCR run on the 5' RACE reads, TCRdb lists one record per CDR3 protein. The sample lists about 210,000 distinct CDR3 sequences; about 6.7% were seen once. General study findings and limits: One TCR beta motif, made up of roughly eight highly homologous variants, appeared characteristic of ankylosing spondylitis blood.

Antigens of these TCRs are unknown. Sequencing was performed on blood, either unsorted or a sorted T cell fraction (not recorded which). The receptor set was obtained from a male donor with ankylosing spondylitis.

The chain recombines TRBV6-6 with TRBJ2-5; D remains ambiguous. V lost 6 bases to trimming and J lost 2 bases, with 4 bases between them. CDR1 and CDR2 from the germline V gene are MNHNY and SVGAGI (reference sequence). There are 11 residues in the CDR3. The CDR3 sequence is CASREQETQYF. In nucleotides, the CDR3 is TGTGCCAGCAGGGAACAAGAGACCCAGTACTTC.

This clonotype was observed at least ten times. The rearrangement joins TRBV5-1 to TRBJ2-4, with 10 bases that match TRBD2. This CDR3 has 11 amino acids. CDR1 is SGHRS and CDR2 is YFSETQ in the germline V gene. Germline trimming cut 6 bases from V and 10 bases from J; bases unmatched to any gene: 1. CDR3 nucleotides: TGCGCCAGCAAACTAGCGGGAATTCAGTACTTC. It yields the protein CASKLAGIQYF.

This clonotype was counted many times. This CDR3 reads CSAPGSRYGYTF. The CDR3 nucleotides are TGCAGTGCCCCGGGATCGCGCTATGGCTACACCTTC. The chain links TRBV20-1 to TRBJ1-2; D is unclear. V was shortened by 6 bases and J by 4 bases, with 12 bases between the two germline ends. Germline V gives CDR1 DFQATT, CDR2 SNEGSKA (reference sequence). The CDR3 sequence is 12 residues long.

The sample holds many counts of this clonotype. The chain couples TRBV6-5 to TRBJ1-1; possibly TRBD1 for D (5 bases). Deletions cut 0 bases from V and 1 base from J, with 9 bases between. CDR3 size: 15 residues. Germline V gives CDR1 MNHEY, CDR2 SVGAGI. This CDR3 is CASSYSRGSNTEAFF. The CDR3 bases are TGTGCCAGCAGTTACTCGAGGGGATCGAACACTGAAGCTTTCTTT.

This clonotype showed up many times. This rearrangement joins TRBV29-1 to TRBJ2-1; D remains unclear. With 5 bases removed from V and 9 bases from J, the gap between germline ends came to 11 bases. CDR3 size: 11 residues. Germline V gives CDR1 SQVTM, CDR2 ANQGSEA. Here the CDR3 reads CSVPFPGEQFF. The CDR3 DNA follows: TGCAGCGTTCCCTTCCCCGGTGAGCAGTTCTTC.

In this sample, this clonotype turned up many times. V is TRBV2 and J is TRBJ2-7; either TRBD1 or TRBD2 may fit D (5 bases each). CDR1 is SNHLY and CDR2 is FYNNEI in the germline V gene. V was clipped by 5 bases and J by 2 bases, with 10 bases between them. This CDR3 is 13 amino acids long. The CDR3 DNA is TGTGCCAGCAGTTGGGACCAAGCCTACGAGCAGTACTTC. This sequence encodes CASSWDQAYEQYF.

The V call is TRBV4-1, the J call TRBJ2-7; TRBD1 agrees at 8 bases. CDR3 length: 18 amino acids. Per the germline V gene, CDR1 is MGHRA and CDR2 is YSYEKL. The V and J ends lost 1 base and 5 bases, in that order; junction bases with no gene match: 16. The CDR3 DNA sequence: TGCGCCAGCAGCCAAGGGTCAGGACAGGGAATTTCGTCGGACGAGCAGTACTTC. The encoded protein is CASSQGSGQGISSDEQYF.

This clonotype was seen repeatedly, ten times or more. The CDR3 reads CASSVGLGEQFF. CDR3 DNA: TGTGCCAGCAGCGTAGGGTTGGGTGAGCAGTTCTTC. The V and J genes are TRBV7-2 and TRBJ2-1, with D unclear. This CDR3 has 12 amino acids. The V end was cut by 5 bases, the J end by 9 bases, with 11 bases between. Germline lookup yields CDR1 SGHTA and CDR2 FQGNSA.

In this sample, this clonotype turned up many times. The J gene is TRBJ2-7, the V gene TRBV12-3 or TRBV12-4; D tentatively fits TRBD1 or TRBD2 (5 bases each). This CDR3 region has 14 residues. The V gene lost 2 bases and the J gene lost 2 bases, with 10 bases spanning the gap. CDR3 sequence reads: CASSLLGRPYEQYF. In nucleotides, the CDR3 is TGTGCCAGCAGTTTACTGGGACGGCCCTACGAGCAGTACTTC.

This clonotype showed up just a few times. The chain links TRBV5-4 to TRBJ2-5; D not certain. CDR1 and CDR2 (germline): SGHNT, YYREEE (reference sequence). Trimming took 1 base from V and 5 from J, leaving 12 bases between them. This CDR3 is 14 amino acids long. The CDR3 here is CASSLLLRHETQYF. CDR3 DNA sequence: TGTGCCAGCAGCTTGTTACTTCGTCATGAGACCCAGTACTTC.

This clonotype was observed many times. The chain employs TRBV20-1 and TRBJ1-5; unclear D gene. V was clipped by 1 base and J by 4 bases, with 5 bases between them. Germline-derived CDR1 and CDR2 are DFQATT and SNEGSKA (reference sequence). The CDR3 has 12 residues. Written as DNA, the CDR3 is TGCAGTGCTAGAGCGGGGAATCAGCCCCAGCATTTT. As protein: CSARAGNQPQHF.

This clonotype was picked up a small number of times. The chain uses TRBV5-1 and TRBJ2-2; 8 bases map to TRBD2. The germline V gene encodes CDR1 SGHRS and CDR2 YFSETQ. The CDR3 loop spans 17 amino acids. V trimming: 4 bases; J trimming: 3 bases; junction bases outside the gene matches: 11. The CDR3 protein is CASSSLQVAGYTGELFF. DNA for the CDR3: TGCGCCAGCAGCAGCTTGCAAGTAGCGGGGTACACCGGGGAGCTGTTTTTT.

There are a few counts of this clonotype. This rearrangement joins TRBV27 to TRBJ2-1; D possibly corresponds to TRBD1 (6 bases). Germline V gene sequence: CDR1 MNHEY, CDR2 SMNVEV (reference sequence). There are 14 residues in the CDR3. V lost 5 bases and J lost 9, with 17 bases in between. DNA for the CDR3: TGTGCCAGCAGTCGTGTCACAGGGCCAGGTGAGCAGTTCTTC. This sequence encodes CASSRVTGPGEQFF.

The sample holds a few counts of this clonotype. V gene TRBV6-5 combines with J gene TRBJ2-4; D is undetermined. Trimming removed 0 bases from V and 0 bases from J, with 0 bases in between. Germline values: CDR1 MNHEY, CDR2 SVGAGI. There are 13 residues in the CDR3. The CDR3 nucleotides are TGTGCCAGCAGTTACTCAGCCAAAAACATTCAGTACTTC. Protein product: CASSYSAKNIQYF.

The genes are TRBV7-2 and TRBJ2-6; tentative D call: TRBD1 (6 bases). Per germline, CDR1 SGHTA and CDR2 FQGNSA. This CDR3 contains 15 residues. Trimming took 5 bases from V and 3 from J, leaving 11 bases between them. CDR3 DNA sequence: TGTGCCAGCAGCATCAGGGGCCATGGGGCCAACGTCCTGACTTTC. It encodes CASSIRGHGANVLTF.

There are many counts of this clonotype. This chain uses TRBV7-9 with TRBJ2-5, with 7 positions matching TRBD1. The CDR3 totals 13 residues. The germline gives CDR1 SEHNR, CDR2 FQNEAQ (reference sequence). V was pared by 6 bases and J by 3 bases, with 4 bases of the junction left unmatched. CDR3 loop: CASSSTGKETQYF. The CDR3 DNA sequence: TGTGCCAGCAGTTCGACAGGGAAAGAGACCCAGTACTTC.

The CDR3 reads CASSAWSTNNEQFF. CDR3 DNA sequence: TGTGCCAGCAGTGCTTGGTCTACGAACAATGAGCAGTTCTTC. The chain has TRBV2 and TRBJ2-1; D is unresolved. In germline, CDR1 is SNHLY, CDR2 FYNNEI. Trimming took 4 bases from V and 5 from J, leaving 12 bases between them. This CDR3 region has 14 residues. The variable domain in full, completed from reference TRBV2 and TRBJ2-1, reads EPEVTQTPSHQVTQMGQEVILRCVPISNHLYFYWYRQILGQKVEFLVSFYNNEISEKSEIFDDQFSVERPDGSNFTLKIRSTKLEDSAMYFCASSAWSTNNEQFFGPGTRLTVL.

This clonotype has ten or more counts. The chain carries TRBV28 and TRBJ2-7; perhaps D is TRBD1 or TRBD2 (5 bases each). Trimming removed 3 bases at V and 6 bases at J, with 12 bases between. From germline, CDR1 is MDHEN and CDR2 SYDVKM. The CDR3 has 13 residues. The CDR3 DNA is TGTGCCAGCAGTTTCGGGGCTAGCTCCGAGCAGTACTTC. Protein product: CASSFGASSEQYF.

For this clonotype: One base away lies a much larger clone, so this may be a sequencing read error. The chain carries TRBV6-2 or TRBV6-3 and TRBJ2-7; D gene uncertain. The CDR3 extends over 17 amino acids. CDR1 is MNHEY, CDR2 SVGEGT, per germline. V was cut by 2 bases and J by 5 bases, with 22 bases left in between. CDR3 nucleotide sequence: TGTGCCAGCAGTTACGAAAGGGTATTCGGTTTCGGCAACGAGCAGTACTTC. Translated, it gives CASSYERVFGFGNEQYF.

Many counts were recorded for this clonotype. The chain carries TRBV4-3 and TRBJ2-1; 8 nucleotides line up with TRBD2. This CDR3 comprises 15 residues. V was pared by 1 base and J by 8 bases, with 7 bases of the junction left unmatched. Germline CDR1 and CDR2: LGHNA and YSLEER. The CDR3 DNA follows: TGCGCCAGCAGCCAAGGAAGCGGGAGAATCGATGAGCAGTTCTTC. It is translated as CASSQGSGRIDEQFF.

The sample holds many counts of this clonotype. The V and J genes are TRBV12-3 or TRBV12-4 and TRBJ1-1; the D gene is possibly TRBD1 (6 bases). V was cut by 3 bases and J by 0 bases, with 14 bases left in between. There are 16 residues in the CDR3. For the CDR3, the DNA is TGTGCCAGCAGTTTGGGGGGCCCTCCCATGAACACTGAAGCTTTCTTT. Protein product: CASSLGGPPMNTEAFF.

This rearrangement joins TRBV24-1 to TRBJ2-2; D is perhaps TRBD1 (5 bases). Germline V CDR1 and CDR2: KGHDR, SFDVKD. Trimming pared 7 bases from V and 4 bases from J, leaving 6 bases between. CDR3 length: 12 amino acids. As DNA, the CDR3 is TGTGCCACCAGGGACACCACCGGGGAGCTGTTTTTT. Translation: CATRDTTGELFF.

This clonotype was observed a few times. The chain employs TRBV7-9 and TRBJ2-1; D possibly matches TRBD1 or TRBD2 (5 bases each). Germline values: CDR1 SEHNR, CDR2 FQNEAQ (reference sequence). V lost 1 base, J lost 0 bases, and 10 bases lay in between. The CDR3 has 16 amino acids. CDR3 DNA sequence: TGTGCCAGCAGCTTAGATGAGGGACCCTCCTACAATGAGCAGTTCTTC. Its translation: CASSLDEGPSYNEQFF.

This clonotype was seen ten or more times. The rearrangement uses TRBV6-5 and TRBJ1-1; the D gene is possibly TRBD1 (5 bases). Per germline, CDR1 MNHEY and CDR2 SVGAGI. V lost 0 bases and J 4 bases, leaving 15 bases between the germline ends. The CDR3 runs to 16 residues. Written as DNA, the CDR3 is TGTGCCAGCAGTTACTCGAAGGGGAGCCCGGTCACTGAAGCTTTCTTT. It specifies CASSYSKGSPVTEAFF.

The sample holds many counts of this clonotype. This rearrangement joins TRBV27 to TRBJ2-1; D is uncertain. V gave up 0 bases and J gave up 9 bases, with 15 bases separating them. CDR1 is MNHEY and CDR2 is SMNVEV in the germline V gene (reference sequence). The CDR3 extends over 15 amino acids. The CDR3 is CASSLSGNSFAEQFF. The CDR3 nucleotides read TGTGCCAGCAGTTTATCGGGGAATTCTTTCGCTGAGCAGTTCTTC.

This clonotype was found many times. The chain recombines TRBV4-2 with TRBJ2-7; D unresolved. The CDR3 runs to 13 residues. Germline CDR1 reads LGHNA; CDR2 reads YNFKEQ. Trimming removed 4 bases from V and 3 bases from J, with 10 bases in between. In nucleotides, the CDR3 is TGTGCCAGCAGCCCTCTTTCCGGCTACGAGCAGTACTTC. Its protein is CASSPLSGYEQYF.

V and J are TRBV28 and TRBJ2-1; TRBD2 is a possible D gene (5 bases). The V gene lost 4 bases and the J gene lost 9 bases, with 10 bases spanning the gap. The CDR3 is made up of 12 amino acids. Germline V gene data show CDR1 as MDHEN and CDR2 as SYDVKM. The CDR3 region is CASSWGAFEQFF. The CDR3 nucleotides are TGTGCCAGCAGTTGGGGAGCTTTTGAGCAGTTCTTC. Based on the CDR3 plus reference TRBV28 and TRBJ2-1, the full variable domain is DVKVTQSSRYLVKRTGEKVFLECVQDMDHENMFWYRQDPGLGLRLIYFSYDVKMKEKGDIPEGYSVSREKKERFSLILESASTNQTSMYLCASSWGAFEQFFGPGTRLTVL.

This clonotype came up a few times. The chain joins TRBV20-1 to TRBJ2-1; a weak D match, TRBD2 (5 bases). With 7 bases removed from V and 3 bases from J, the gap between germline ends came to 19 bases. CDR1 is DFQATT and CDR2 is SNEGSKA in the germline V gene (reference sequence). This CDR3 has 15 amino acids. The CDR3 DNA reads TGCAGTGTCCAGAGATACGAGCGGAACTACAATGAGCAGTTCTTC. Translated: CSVQRYERNYNEQFF.